This TCR beta chain derives from a study of PD-L1 blockade in urothelial cancer. The CDR3 has 19 residues. Germline CDR1 is LGHNA and CDR2 is YNFKEQ. V lost 0 bases and J lost 3, with 24 bases in between. Assay used: immunoSEQ multiplex PCR; TCRdb lists only in-frame clones, some missing. The table includes around 45,000 clones, approximately 90% detected once. The material sequenced was PBMCs, taken around atezolizumab (anti-PD-L1) treatment. This clonotype was sampled from a woman in her sixties or seventies with urothelial cancer. This chain connects TRBV4-2 to TRBJ2-7, with D tentatively TRBD2 (5 bases). The CDR3 DNA is TGTGCCAGCAGCCAAGATATAGGATTGCCGTCCGGGGAACTCTACGAGCAGTACTTC. Translating gives CASSQDIGLPSGELYEQYF.